This TCR beta chain was profiled in a study of shared clonotypes between healthy human individuals. About the study: The study used three CD4 naive, three CD4 memory, two CD8 naive and one CD8 memory plate per donor.

Notes on the study in general: A reduction in generation probabilities was seen for non-shared clonotypes relative to those shared by all four donors. Naive CD4 clonotypes overlapped across a few donors at approximately 5%.

Only in-frame clones appear in the TCRdb table, and some are missing; sequencing was by immunoSEQ multiplex PCR. The data contain 1,400,000 or so clones, about 98.5% of them singletons. In its sample, this clone was seen once. Antigen: not known. The V gene's germline CDR1 is MGHDK and CDR2 SYGVNS. V was pared by 4 bases and J by 3 bases, with 12 bases between. The CDR3 length is 15 residues. The chain recombines TRBV25-1 with TRBJ2-2, with D tentatively TRBD1 or TRBD2 (5 bases each). The sample was naive CD4+ T cells sorted from blood. Specified subset: CD45RA+ positively selected. This TCR came from a man aged 25 to 40 in good health. CDR3 bases: TGTGCCAGCAGTGCGGACATGGGGGACACCGGGGAGCTGTTTTTT. This codes for CASSADMGDTGELFF.